Detailed here is one TCR beta chain. Its specificity is not known. The data were taken from a study of T cell repertoires in cytomegalovirus infection. Study information: HLA-C-restricted CMV epitopes, recently identified, and well-studied HLA-B-restricted ones were used by the study. Indications of both CMV infection and matching HLA type were provided by public TCR beta signatures. Study results and limitations: HLA-C-restricted CMV clonotypes gave the most frequent clonotype in two of eight donors. Carriers of CMV and the relevant HLA type were discriminated by public TCR beta frequency.

TCRdb fed the reads into MiXCR, producing one record per CDR3 protein. The sample yields nearly 700,000 distinct CDR3 sequences, around 31% seen once. The CDR3 is 16 amino acids. Germline values: CDR1 MNHNY, CDR2 SVGAGI (reference sequence). Trimming cost V 0 bases and J 0 bases, with 11 bases left between them. Sample: cultured PBMCs, taken from culture after CMV antigen stimulation. The rearrangement joins TRBV6-6 to TRBJ1-1, with D possibly TRBD1 on 5 matching bases. This TCR was sampled from a human donor in good health (CMV status not recorded). Some clones in this sample may be carry-over from other donors' samples. The CDR3 sequence is CASSYSGRSMNTEAFF. The CDR3 DNA sequence: TGTGCCAGCAGTTACTCGGGACGGAGCATGAACACTGAAGCTTTCTTT.